This T cell receptor beta chain was obtained from a study of shared clonotypes between healthy human individuals. CDR3 length: 13 amino acids. Trimming cost V 1 base and J 7 bases, with 7 bases left between them. From germline, CDR1 is SGHTA and CDR2 FQGNSA. Study processing details: ImmunoSEQ supplied junction-only sequences lacking quality scores, so filtering was different. Here immunoSEQ multiplex PCR was the method, and the copy in TCRdb shows in-frame clones only, minus some. V, J and clone size reflect that table, while D and trimming were determined from the DNA. The repertoire holds more than 2 million clones, with approximately 95% as singletons. To note about this clone: The antigen is not known. The sample contains more than one DNA sequence encoding this CDR3.

Overall study findings and caveats: Generally, naive subsets (rather than memory subsets) showed larger estimated richness.

Donors were Caucasian adults residing in Nashville, Tennessee, USA. The clonotype was recovered from a man between 18 and 35 years old in good health. Sequenced material: naive CD4+ T cells sorted from blood. Subset reported: CD45RA+ positively selected. This rearrangement joins TRBV7-2 to TRBJ2-2; D is ambiguous. The CDR3 DNA reads as TGTGCCAGCAGCTTAGTGCGCGGCGGGGAGCTGTTTTTT. Protein: CASSLVRGGELFF. The full variable domain, with the rest looked up from reference TRBV7-2 and TRBJ2-2, is GAGVSQSPSNKVTEKGKDVELRCDPISGHTALYWYRQSLGQGLEFLIYFQGNSAPDKSGLPSDRFSAERTGGSVSTLTIQRTQQEDSAVYLCASSLVRGGELFFGEGSRLTVL.